This T cell receptor beta chain was retrieved from a study of molecular identifiers for immune sequencing clone quantification (dated by TCRdb to the late 2010s). At the level of the whole study: For a replicate experiment, RNA from approximately 20,000 or 100,000 naive CD8 T cells was divided into five aliquots, of which four were sequenced. The study was a methods study using CD8 T cells to benchmark molecular-identifier clustering-based TCR repertoire sequencing (MIDCIRS) and TCR RNA copy counting.

Paper-wide results and their limitations: Around 2.9 recovered TCR RNA copies per cell were obtained by modeling, versus about 9 by digital PCR, implying a capture efficiency of about 30%. Identical TCR molecules sharing a barcode could cause highly expanded clone sizes to be underestimated. In CMV-specific effector cells, over 99% of molecules were held by clones above 20 RNA copies, whereas under 1% of molecules were held by such clones in naive cells. The naive libraries included spiked-in Jurkat TCR RNA (about 11 copies' worth), and this RNA is not part of the donor repertoire. When barcode sub-clustering was left out, chimeric consensus sequences inflated TCR diversity, with chimeras reaching as high as 47%. Spiked-in Jurkat TCR RNA equivalent to a single cell was reported to be detectable even among over 800,000 naive CD8 T cells.

Libraries of naive CD8 T cells were built from anywhere between about 19,000 and 1,100,000 sorted cells, with 10%, 30% or 50% of the purified RNA used. Naive CD8 T cells were FACS-sorted as CD8+CD4-CCR7+CD45RA+ on a BD FACSAria II into RLT Plus buffer. To test detection sensitivity, Jurkat RNA equal to about nine TCR copies was added to samples of about 20,000-1,000,000 naive CD8 T cells. CD8 T cells were enriched with RosetteSep CD8+ T Cell Enrichment Cocktail and Ficoll-Paque, followed by ACK red cell lysis. The CDR3 holds 14 amino acids from the cysteine to the phenylalanine. The CDR3 DNA has 42 bases and is translated from base 1. Trimming accounts for 8 bases at V and 2 bases at J, while the number of junction bases matched to no gene is 10. CDR1 and CDR2 were assigned from the germline V gene (reference sequence) as GTSNPN and SVGIG. Libraries were built with PCR. Sequencing was carried out with a NextSeq 500. Bulk TCR libraries were generated as previously described, with the TCR primers listed in Table S5 used. The Qiagen AllPrep DNA/RNA kit was used to purify total RNA. Before any analysis, reads coming from multiple sequencing runs of the same library were combined into one pool. Per the source publication's procedure: Only reads with exact TCR constant sequence were kept, trimmed to 150 nt, and grouped by their 12-nt molecular barcodes. Reads within each barcode group were sub-clustered using a 15% Levenshtein threshold, and quality-weighted consensus sequences were constructed for each RNA molecule. Non-functional sequences were removed, as were lower-count sequences one edit away from another. Barcode sub-clusters with fewer than 20% of the maximum read count were removed, based on fitting two negative binomial distributions. TCRdb trimmed public reads at Q25 via fastp, called clones via MiXCR and kept in-frame beta chains. Every entry covers one CDR3 protein and lists the most common genes and DNA from its rows. The V and J calls, along with clone size, are taken from TCRdb and not from the paper's own processing. Counted in this sample were 400,000 to 600,000 distinct CDR3 sequences; about 25% of them appeared once. The ten largest clones capture around 0.76% of the sample.

A remark on this clonotype: Which antigen it targets is not known. Base-call qualities are not available, and no considerably larger clone is one nucleotide away.

Sequencing used naive CD8+ T cells from blood, with Jurkat cell RNA spiked in. Per the publication, the cell subset or site label means: FACS-sorted CD8+CD4-CCR7+CD45RA+ naive T cells. Rearrangement joined TRBV30 to TRBJ2-3; TRBD2 lines up with 7 middle nucleotides. This receptor was taken from a human donor in good health. Some libraries in this study had Jurkat cell RNA spiked in. For the CDR3, the sequence is CARDWERDTDTQYF. DNA sequence: TGTGCCAGGGATTGGGAGCGGGACACAGATACGCAGTATTTT.